Below are 9 T cell receptor beta chains sequenced from a single sample in a study of blood T cell repertoires in COVID-19. Assay: immunoSEQ multiplex PCR; the TCRdb copy retains only in-frame clones and omits some. The sample contains roughly 90,000 clones, 80% to 85% of which appear only once. Sequencing input: peripheral blood. Source of these receptors: a woman at least 80 years old with active or convalescent COVID-19.

A remark on this clone: An end of the junction does not agree with germline; a read error may underlie this. The rearrangement links TRBV7-2 to TRBJ2-1, with D perhaps matching TRBD2 (5 bases). The length of the CDR3 is 17 residues. Germline V gene lookup returns CDR1 SGHTA and CDR2 FQGNSA. The CDR3 region has the DNA TGTGCCAGCAGTTTAGGCCGGGCGGGTGCCCTGGGAAATGAGCAGTTCTTC. Protein: CASSLGRAGALGNEQFF.

The rearrangement joins TRBV11-2 to TRBJ2-7; perhaps TRBD2 as D (5 bases). The germline V gene encodes CDR1 SGHAT and CDR2 FQNNGV. There are 13 residues in the CDR3. Between the trimmed V and J ends, which lost 6 bases and 7 bases, there was a span of 16 bases. In DNA, the CDR3 is TGTGCCAGCAGGCTCCTGGCGACGGGGGAGCAGTACTTC. Residues: CASRLLATGEQYF. The full variable domain, in which reference TRBV11-2 and TRBJ2-7 provide the parts outside the CDR3, is EAGVAQSPRYKIIEKRQSVAFWCNPISGHATLYWYQQILGQGPKLLIQFQNNGVVDDSQLPKDRFSAERLKGVDSTLKIQPAKLEDSAVYLCASRLLATGEQYFGPGTRLTVT.

This chain uses TRBV28 with TRBJ2-5; D possibly corresponds to TRBD1 (6 bases). This CDR3 is built from 14 residues. The germline V gene has CDR1 MDHEN and CDR2 SYDVKM. V lost 6 bases and J 4 bases, leaving 15 bases between the germline ends. Here the CDR3 DNA reads TGTGCCAGCAGATTACAGGGAAGTATAGAGACCCAGTACTTC. It codes for CASRLQGSIETQYF.

This chain links TRBV11-3 with TRBJ2-7, with D possibly being TRBD1 (6 bases). CDR3 length: 13 amino acids. Per the germline V gene, CDR1 is SGHNT and CDR2 is YENEEA. V dropped 7 bases and J dropped 4 bases, with 14 bases sitting between them. The CDR3 DNA sequence: TGTGCCAGCAACCTGGGGGCTGGTTACGAGCAGTACTTC. This translates into CASNLGAGYEQYF. Variable domain in full (rest from reference TRBV11-3 and TRBJ2-7): EAGVVQSPRYKIIEKKQPVAFWCNPISGHNTLYWYLQNLGQGPELLIRYENEEAVDDSQLPKDRFSAERLKGVDSTLKIQPAELGDSAVYLCASNLGAGYEQYFGPGTRLTVT.

This chain uses TRBV6-6 with TRBJ1-1; D may be TRBD1 (5 bases). The CDR3 contains 21 residues. The ends were cut back, 7 bases at V and 2 bases at J, with 35 bases in the middle. Germline V CDR1 and CDR2: MNHNY, SVGAGI (reference sequence). Written as DNA, the CDR3 is TGTGCCAGCACTCGGGACTGGGTCGACGGGAGTTCGGTTTCTGTTAACACTGAAGCTTTCTTT. Encoded protein: CASTRDWVDGSSVSVNTEAFF.

J is TRBJ2-2 and V is TRBV19, with a possible D match to TRBD2 (6 bases). The CDR3 is made up of 15 amino acids. V was trimmed by 5 bases and J by 3 bases, leaving 13 bases between them. Germline loops: CDR1 LNHDA, CDR2 SQIVND (reference sequence). The CDR3 nucleotides are TGTGCCAGTAGTCCCCAATCGGGGGACACCGGGGAGCTGTTTTTT. Amino acids: CASSPQSGDTGELFF.

V is TRBV7-9 and J is TRBJ2-1; 10 bases map to TRBD2. CDR1 is SEHNR and CDR2 is FQNEAQ in the germline V gene (reference sequence). The CDR3 covers 15 residues. V lost 5 bases to trimming and J lost 2 bases; unmatched junction nucleotides: 3. CDR3 DNA sequence: TGTGCCAGCAGCCTGAGCGGGAGGGCCTACAATGAGCAGTTCTTC. This encodes CASSLSGRAYNEQFF.

The chain recombines TRBV28 with TRBJ2-1, with no clear D. Trimming took off 5 bases at V and 5 bases at J, with 7 bases between the two ends. The CDR3 sequence is 12 residues long. CDR1 and CDR2 from the germline V gene are MDHEN and SYDVKM. This chain's CDR3 is CASSLPNNEQFF. The CDR3 coding sequence is TGTGCCAGCAGTCTACCCAACAATGAGCAGTTCTTC.

This chain links TRBV5-1 with TRBJ2-3, with D unresolved. Trimming left V 6 bases short and J 8 bases short, with 10 bases between. Germline V gene data show CDR1 as SGHRS and CDR2 as YFSETQ. This CDR3 comprises 11 residues. The CDR3 DNA follows: TGCGCCAGCACATCGTCCGGTACGCAGTATTTT. Translated, it gives CASTSSGTQYF.